This T cell receptor (beta chain) was sequenced for a study of breast tumors, draining lymph nodes, adjacent tissues (dated by TCRdb to 2016 to 2018). About the study as a whole: TCR beta repertoires were compared across tumor, adjacent nontumor tissue and axillary lymph nodes obtained from breast cancer patients. In human breast cancer, the study set out to evaluate how tumor, surrounding tissue and draining lymph node repertoires relate to one another and whether T cells may move between these sites.

Overall results and qualifications from the work: Tumors showed preferential V and J gene usage, and their T-cell repertoire diversity fell below that of lymph nodes yet above that of nontumor tissue. Tumor and nontumor tissue repertoires were significantly more similar in luminal-like than in basal-like breast cancer. The conclusion that tumor T cells originate in lymph nodes was presented as consistent with a hypothesis rather than as directly demonstrated. The data were considered consistent with the idea that most tumor T cells come from the lymph node and then expand in tumor tissue.

This clonotype was observed many times. The specificity of this receptor is unknown. No clone much larger than this one lies a single base away; base qualities are absent. Sequenced using an Illumina HiSeq 2000. TCR beta chain libraries were generated by multiplex PCR amplification. High-throughput sequencing was used to analyze the amplified TCR beta chain products. TCRdb itself trimmed the public reads at Q25 with fastp, ran MiXCR and retained productive beta chains. For every CDR3 protein sequence, its rows merge into one entry that carries the most common genes and DNA. In this sample the table shows nearly 200,000 distinct CDR3 sequences, 31% of which occur a single time. The ten largest make up 4.3% of the sample. The axillary draining lymph nodes of breast cancer patients were the source of the lymph node samples. V is clipped by 3 bases and J by 2 bases, and the sequence between their germline boundaries is 20 bases long. From cysteine to phenylalanine, the CDR3 is 18 amino acids long. The entry retains the CDR3 DNA only, 54 bases that are in frame from base 1. The germline V gene gives CDR1 as MGHRA and CDR2 as YSYEKL.

What was sequenced was axillary lymph node tissue. The receptor was isolated from a female donor with breast cancer. Some clones in this sample may be carry-over from other donors' samples. This chain joins TRBV4-1 to TRBJ2-1; possibly the D gene is TRBD2, per 5 matching bases. The CDR3 reads CASSQFSVGEDAYNEQFF. The bases read TGCGCCAGCAGCCAGTTTAGCGTCGGGGAAGATGCCTACAATGAGCAGTTCTTC.